This record covers a single T cell receptor (beta chain). The data derive from a study of blood T cell repertoires in COVID-19. Overall study: Both acute and convalescent COVID-19 samples were obtained from the United States, Italy and Spain. PBMCs, B-cell-depleted T cells, or T cells provided the cDNA or gDNA that made up the material.

This study enrolled people aged about 18 to 90 from around 25 US geographic areas. Germline CDR1 reads SGHDT; CDR2 reads YYEEEE. Unmatched junction bases numbered 4, after V lost 7 bases and J lost 10 bases. The CDR3 totals 13 residues. Some clones are missing from TCRdb's copy, which holds only in-frame ones; the method was immunoSEQ multiplex PCR. The profile covers approximately 360,000 clones, with roughly four fifths appearing a single time and less than 6% taken by the ten largest. This chain connects TRBV5-6 to TRBJ2-1; the match to TRBD2 covers 14 bases. Input material: PBMCs or T cells enriched from blood (not recorded which). This sequence originates from a woman between 45 and 60 years old who had recovered from COVID-19. CDR3 nucleotides: TGTGCCAGCGGACTAGCGGGGGGTCGGGAGCAGTTCTTC. The encoded protein is CASGLAGGREQFF.